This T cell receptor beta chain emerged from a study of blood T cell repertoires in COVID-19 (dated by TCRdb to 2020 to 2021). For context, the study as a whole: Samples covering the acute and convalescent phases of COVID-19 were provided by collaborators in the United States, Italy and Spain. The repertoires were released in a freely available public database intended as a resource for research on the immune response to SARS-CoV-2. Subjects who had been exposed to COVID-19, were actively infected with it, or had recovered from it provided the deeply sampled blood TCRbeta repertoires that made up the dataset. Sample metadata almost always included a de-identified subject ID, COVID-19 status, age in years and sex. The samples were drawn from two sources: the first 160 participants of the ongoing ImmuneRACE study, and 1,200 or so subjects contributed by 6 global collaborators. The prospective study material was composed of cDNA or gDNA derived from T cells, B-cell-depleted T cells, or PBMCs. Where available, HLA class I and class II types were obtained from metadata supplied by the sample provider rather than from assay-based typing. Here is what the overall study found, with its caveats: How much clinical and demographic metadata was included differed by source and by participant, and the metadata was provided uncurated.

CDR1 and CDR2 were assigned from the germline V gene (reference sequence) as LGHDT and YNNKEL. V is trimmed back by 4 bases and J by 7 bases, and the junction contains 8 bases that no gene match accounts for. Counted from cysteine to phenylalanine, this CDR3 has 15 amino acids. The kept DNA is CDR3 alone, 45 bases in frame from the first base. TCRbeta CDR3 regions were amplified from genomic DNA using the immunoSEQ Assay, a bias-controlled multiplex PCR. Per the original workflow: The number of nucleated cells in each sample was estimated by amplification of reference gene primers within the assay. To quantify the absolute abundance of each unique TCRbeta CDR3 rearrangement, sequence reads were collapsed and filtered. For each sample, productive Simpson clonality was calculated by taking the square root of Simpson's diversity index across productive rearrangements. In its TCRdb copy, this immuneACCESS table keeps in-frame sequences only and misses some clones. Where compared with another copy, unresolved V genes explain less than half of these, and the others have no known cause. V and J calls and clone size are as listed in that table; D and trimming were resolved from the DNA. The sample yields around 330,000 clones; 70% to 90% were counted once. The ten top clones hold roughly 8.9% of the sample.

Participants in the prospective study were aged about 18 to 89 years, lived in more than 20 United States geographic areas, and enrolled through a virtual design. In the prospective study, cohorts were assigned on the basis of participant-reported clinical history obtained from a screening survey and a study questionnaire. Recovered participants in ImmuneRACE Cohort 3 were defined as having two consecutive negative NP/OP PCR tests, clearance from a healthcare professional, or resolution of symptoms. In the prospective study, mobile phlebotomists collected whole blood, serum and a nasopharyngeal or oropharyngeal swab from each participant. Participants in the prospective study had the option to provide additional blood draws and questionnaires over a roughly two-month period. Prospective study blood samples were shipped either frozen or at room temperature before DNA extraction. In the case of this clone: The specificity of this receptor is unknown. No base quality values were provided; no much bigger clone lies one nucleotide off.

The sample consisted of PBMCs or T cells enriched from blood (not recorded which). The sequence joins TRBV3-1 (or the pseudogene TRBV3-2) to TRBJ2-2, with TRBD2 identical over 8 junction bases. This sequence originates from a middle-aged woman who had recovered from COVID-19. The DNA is TGTGCCAGCAGCCGCCCGGGACTAGTTGGCGGGGAGCTGTTTTTT. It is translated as CASSRPGLVGGELFF.